The following is a T cell receptor (beta chain) sequence with its context. As handled by the study authors: Using reference gene primer amplification, nucleated cell counts were estimated. The repertoire was sequenced with immunoSEQ multiplex PCR; TCRdb's copy has only in-frame clones and lacks some. The V and J calls and clone size were taken over from that table, and D and trimming were inferred from the DNA. Of around 68,000 clones in the sample, 80% to 90% are singletons; the top ten hold 2% to 2.5%. Germline loops: CDR1 MNHEY, CDR2 SVGAGI. This CDR3 comprises 13 residues. The sample comes from a study of blood T cell repertoires in COVID-19. Study overall: Some COVID-19 samples were acute and others convalescent; all came from the United States, Italy and Spain. From T cells, B-cell-depleted T cells, or PBMCs came the material, which was cDNA or gDNA.

The V gene is TRBV6-5, the J gene TRBJ1-5, with TRBD1 as a possible D gene (5 bases). Sample: peripheral blood. This sequence was found in a human donor in a cohort sampled during active COVID-19. The CDR3 DNA reads as TGTACGGTCGGGGGGGATAGCAATCAGCCCCAGCATTTT. Translating gives CTVGGDSNQPQHF.